This T cell receptor beta chain was captured in a study of blood T cell repertoires in COVID-19. Across the study: The analysed material was cDNA or gDNA that came from T cells, B-cell-depleted T cells, or PBMCs.

As originally analysed: Amplification from reference gene primers served as the basis for estimated nucleated cell counts. Some clones are missing from TCRdb's copy, which holds only in-frame ones; the method was immunoSEQ multiplex PCR. Clone size and V and J calls were adopted from that table, with D and trimming inferred from the DNA. This sample has 400,000 to 450,000 clones, with about nine tenths found just once. Germline values: CDR1 SNHLY, CDR2 FYNNEI. There are 14 residues in the CDR3. Trimming stripped 6 bases from V and 3 bases from J, with 14 bases between. The sequence came from a woman aged 25 to 45 with active or convalescent COVID-19. The sample taken for sequencing was peripheral blood. The chain employs TRBV2 and TRBJ1-1, with a possible D match to TRBD1 (6 bases). The CDR3 coding sequence is TGTGCCAGCAGCCTTTCCCAGGGGCACACTGAAGCTTTCTTT. Translation: CASSLSQGHTEAFF. The entire variable domain, with the rest obtained from reference TRBV2 and TRBJ1-1, is as follows: EPEVTQTPSHQVTQMGQEVILRCVPISNHLYFYWYRQILGQKVEFLVSFYNNEISEKSEIFDDQFSVERPDGSNFTLKIRSTKLEDSAMYFCASSLSQGHTEAFFGQGTRLTVV.